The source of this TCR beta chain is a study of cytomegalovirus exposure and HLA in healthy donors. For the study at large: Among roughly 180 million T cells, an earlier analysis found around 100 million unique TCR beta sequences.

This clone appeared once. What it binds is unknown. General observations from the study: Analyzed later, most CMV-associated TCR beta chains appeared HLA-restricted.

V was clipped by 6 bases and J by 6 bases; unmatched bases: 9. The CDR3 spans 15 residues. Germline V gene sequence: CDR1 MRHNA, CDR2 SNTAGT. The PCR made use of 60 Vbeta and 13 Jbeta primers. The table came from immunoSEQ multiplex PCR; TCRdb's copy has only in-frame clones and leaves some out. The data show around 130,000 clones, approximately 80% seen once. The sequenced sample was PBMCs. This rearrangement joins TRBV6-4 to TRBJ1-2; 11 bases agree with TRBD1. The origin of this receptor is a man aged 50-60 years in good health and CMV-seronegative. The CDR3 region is CASRRTGTGGNGYTF. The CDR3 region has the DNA TGTGCCAGCAGAAGAACCGGGACAGGGGGTAATGGCTACACCTTC.